The rows below give T cell receptor beta chains drawn from one sample of a study of early T cells in non-severe SARS-CoV-2 infection. TCRdb fed the 5' RACE reads into MiXCR, producing one record per CDR3 protein. The sample includes more than 55,000 distinct CDR3 sequences, under 15% of them seen just once. The sample here was whole blood, taken at baseline. The receptors were gathered from an adult who was a healthcare worker with PCR-confirmed SARS-CoV-2 infection or an uninfected control (not recorded which). Each CDR3 is given with its conserved first and last residue. The D gene is left open where the match is weak.

V gene	D gene	J gene	CDR3 protein
TRBV2	.	TRBJ1-1	CASSAGRGTEAFF
TRBV4-2	.	TRBJ2-5	CASSQDLGLPETQYF
TRBV7-9	TRBD1	TRBJ1-5	CASSVDRSNQPQHF
TRBV25-1	.	TRBJ2-2	CASSEDSTGELFF
TRBV11-2	.	TRBJ2-3	CASSLAFTGSTDTQYF
TRBV6-6	.	TRBJ1-5	CASSSDILDQPQHF
TRBV3-1	.	TRBJ1-2	CASSQGPAGFGYTF
TRBV4-1	TRBD2	TRBJ2-5	CASSQGLRGGQETQYF
TRBV5-4	.	TRBJ2-5	CASSSPLSRSETQYF
TRBV21-1	.	TRBJ2-7	CASSSPGSYEQYF
TRBV7-6	.	TRBJ2-5	CASSQEGGQETQYF
TRBV3-1	TRBD2	TRBJ2-7	CASSHGTSGSRYEQYF
TRBV7-2	.	TRBJ1-2	CASSLGQIYGYTF
TRBV7-9	TRBD1	TRBJ2-7	CASSSGTEVYEQYF
TRBV14	.	TRBJ2-3	CASSQLLTDTQYF
TRBV12-3/TRBV12-4	TRBD2	TRBJ2-5	CASTAGGPQETQYF
TRBV27	.	TRBJ1-4	CASSLRGAHHTSEKLFF
TRBV18	.	TRBJ2-7	CASSLNDRTEQYF
TRBV6-4	TRBD1	TRBJ1-1	CASSVGGGGTEAFF
TRBV28	.	TRBJ1-2	CASSWWGSTEGYTF
TRBV5-1	TRBD1	TRBJ1-2	CASSFARTGTNGYTF
TRBV7-9	TRBD1	TRBJ2-7	CASSDPPTGSDEQYF
TRBV28	TRBD1	TRBJ1-1	CASSSPGQRNTEAFF
TRBV11-2	.	TRBJ2-2	CASRPISTGRNGELFF
TRBV4-1	.	TRBJ1-2	CASSQSSLPRGSGYTF
TRBV19	.	TRBJ2-1	CASSMNPQFF
TRBV19	TRBD2	TRBJ2-7	CASSLTSSPSSYEQYF
TRBV11-2	.	TRBJ1-6	CASSLGWQNNSPLHF
TRBV28	TRBD2	TRBJ2-7	CASSLPRGGPYEQYF
TRBV28	.	TRBJ1-2	CASSFIGLKRGGFNYGYTF
TRBV27	TRBD2	TRBJ2-3	CASGLERGTDTQYF
TRBV29-1	.	TRBJ2-2	CSGGPGATGELFF
TRBV4-2	TRBD2	TRBJ2-7	CASSQEGTSGSYEQYF
TRBV7-2	.	TRBJ2-3	CASSTGPPADTQYF
TRBV6-2/TRBV6-3	.	TRBJ2-2	CASSDETANTGELFF
TRBV7-9	.	TRBJ1-1	CASSFGSEAFF
TRBV5-6	.	TRBJ1-5	CASSADRLNQPQHF